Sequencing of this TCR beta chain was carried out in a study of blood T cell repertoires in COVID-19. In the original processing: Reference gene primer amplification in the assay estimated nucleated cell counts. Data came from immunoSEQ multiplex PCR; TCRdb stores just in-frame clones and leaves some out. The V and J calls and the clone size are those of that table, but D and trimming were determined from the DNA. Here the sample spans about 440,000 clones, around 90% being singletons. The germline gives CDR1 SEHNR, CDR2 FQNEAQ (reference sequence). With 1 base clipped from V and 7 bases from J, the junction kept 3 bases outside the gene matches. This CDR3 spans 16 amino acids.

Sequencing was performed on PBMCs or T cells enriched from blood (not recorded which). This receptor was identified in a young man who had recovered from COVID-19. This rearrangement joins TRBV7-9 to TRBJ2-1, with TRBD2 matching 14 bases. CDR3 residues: CASSLGLAGGRNEQFF. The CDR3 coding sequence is TGTGCCAGCAGCTTAGGACTAGCGGGAGGGCGAAATGAGCAGTTCTTC.